This is a list of T cell receptor beta chains from one sample in a study of CD8 T cells in ankylosing spondylitis. TCRdb ran MiXCR on the 5' RACE reads and lists one entry per CDR3 protein. The data show 670,000 or so distinct CDR3 sequences, roughly 20% seen once. The sequencing input was blood, either unsorted or a sorted T cell fraction (not recorded which). The receptors were sampled from a male donor with ankylosing spondylitis. Each CDR3 is given with its conserved first and last residue. D genes are given only for firm matches. Some rows mark clone size as missing; the rest say once, few, many or name a class of expanded clone.

j_call clone_size d_call v_call cdr3_nt cdr3_aa
TRBJ1-2 few TRBD1 TRBV12-3/TRBV12-4 TGTGCCAGCAGGGGACAGGCGCGGTATGGCTACACCTTC CASRGQARYGYTF
TRBJ2-3 NA NA TRBV27 TGTGCCAGCAGTTTATCGACAGGAGCTTACACAGATACGCAGTATTTT CASSLSTGAYTDTQYF
TRBJ1-5 many TRBD1 TRBV15 TGTGCCACCAGCCTCGACAGGGGGGGGTTTCAGCCCCAGCATTTT CATSLDRGGFQPQHF
TRBJ2-1 NA TRBD2 TRBV7-6 TGTGCCAGCAGCTACGGGACTAGCGGCTTCAATGAGCAGTTCTTC CASSYGTSGFNEQFF
TRBJ2-2 many NA TRBV12-3/TRBV12-4 TGTGCCAGCCGGGAGTGGGGGAACACCGGGGAGCTGTTTTTT CASREWGNTGELFF
TRBJ2-2 few TRBD2 TRBV15 TGTGCCACCAGAGATAGGACTAGCTGGACCGGGGAGCTGTTTTTT CATRDRTSWTGELFF
TRBJ1-1 NA NA TRBV7-9 TGTGCCAGCAGGGGTTGGGGGGGCGAGAACACTGAAGCTTTCTTT CASRGWGGENTEAFF
TRBJ2-3 few NA TRBV6-1 TGTGCCAGCAGTGAATGGGACCCCGCCTTCACAGATACGCAGTATTTT CASSEWDPAFTDTQYF
TRBJ2-5 few TRBD1 TRBV7-9 TGTGCCAGCAGCTTAGCACAGGGGGCCCGGGAGACCCAGTACTTC CASSLAQGARETQYF
TRBJ1-4 NA TRBD1 TRBV15 TGTGCCACCAGCTCCGAGACAGGGGGATATGAAAAACTGTTTTTT CATSSETGGYEKLFF
TRBJ1-1 few NA TRBV4-2 TGTGCCAGCAGCCCCCGGGGGGAGGGTTTTGAAGCTTTCTTT CASSPRGEGFEAFF
TRBJ2-2 NA NA TRBV29-1 TGCAGCGTAAAGTGGGGGCCGAACACCGGGGAGCTGTTTTTT CSVKWGPNTGELFF
TRBJ2-4 NA TRBD2 TRBV4-1 TGCGCCAGCAGCCAAGAAGTCGGGCGGGGGGAAAACATTCAGTACTTC CASSQEVGRGENIQYF
TRBJ1-2 NA NA TRBV11-2 TGTGCCAGCAGCTTAGTATCGGGGAACTTTTACTATGGCTACACCTTC CASSLVSGNFYYGYTF
TRBJ1-1 NA NA TRBV29-1 TGCAGCGTTGAATGGAATTCTGGGAACACTGAAGCTTTCTTT CSVEWNSGNTEAFF
TRBJ2-3 few NA TRBV6-2/TRBV6-3 TGTGCCAGCAGTTACGGGGACGGATTTAATACGCAGTATTTT CASSYGDGFNTQYF
TRBJ2-7 few NA TRBV18 TGTGCCAGCTCACCCATCGTTGGTTCCGAGCAGTACTTC CASSPIVGSEQYF
TRBJ2-3 many NA TRBV5-1 TGCGCCAGCAGCTTGGAGCGGGCAGATACGCAGTATTTT CASSLERADTQYF
TRBJ2-1 NA NA TRBV29-1 TGCAGCGTTGATGGGGAAAGGGTGGGCTCCTACAATGAGCAGTTCTTC CSVDGERVGSYNEQFF
TRBJ2-1 few TRBD2 TRBV5-1 TGCGCCAGCAGCTTGTTACTAGCGGGGATCGATGAGCAGTTCTTC CASSLLLAGIDEQFF
TRBJ2-7 few NA TRBV12-3/TRBV12-4 TGTGCCAGCAGTTCATCCGACGGTATTTACGAGCAGTACTTC CASSSSDGIYEQYF
TRBJ1-4 NA NA TRBV10-3 TGTGCCACGAGCACAACTAATGAAAAACTGTTTTTT CATSTTNEKLFF